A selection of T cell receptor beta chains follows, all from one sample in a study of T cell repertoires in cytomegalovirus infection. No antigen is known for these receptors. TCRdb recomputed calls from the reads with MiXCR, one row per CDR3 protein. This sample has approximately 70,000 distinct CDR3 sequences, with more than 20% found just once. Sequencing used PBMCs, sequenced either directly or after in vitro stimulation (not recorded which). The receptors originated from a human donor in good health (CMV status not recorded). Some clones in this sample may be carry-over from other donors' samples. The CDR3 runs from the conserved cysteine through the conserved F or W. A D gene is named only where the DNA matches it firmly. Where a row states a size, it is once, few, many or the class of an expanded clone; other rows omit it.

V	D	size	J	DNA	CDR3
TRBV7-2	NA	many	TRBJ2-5	TGTGCCAGCAGCTCTTCTCCCCAAGAGACCCAGTACTTC	CASSSSPQETQYF
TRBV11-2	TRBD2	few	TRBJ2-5	TGTGCCAGCAAGAGGCTAGCGGGGGAGACCCAGTACTTC	CASKRLAGETQYF
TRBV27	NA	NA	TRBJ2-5	TGTGCCAGCAGTTTGGTACAAAAAGAGACCCAGTACTTC	CASSLVQKETQYF
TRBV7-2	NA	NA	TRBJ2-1	TGTGCCAGCAGTTTGACAGGCAATGAGCAGTTCTTC	CASSLTGNEQFF
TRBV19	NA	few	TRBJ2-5	TGTGCCAGTAGTACAGGGGTCCAAGAGACCCAGTACTTC	CASSTGVQETQYF
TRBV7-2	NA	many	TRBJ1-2	TGTGCCAGCAGCTTAGCGGGGGCCAGCTCCTATGGCTACACCTTC	CASSLAGASSYGYTF
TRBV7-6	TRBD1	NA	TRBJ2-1	TGTGCCAGCAGCAGGGGACAGGGGACAAATGAGCAGTTCTTC	CASSRGQGTNEQFF
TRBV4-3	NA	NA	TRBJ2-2	TGCGCCAGCAGCCAAGATCGAGAGACAGGGGAGCTGTTTTTT	CASSQDRETGELFF
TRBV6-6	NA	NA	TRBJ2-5	TGTGCCAGCAGTCCCAAGACAACAGGGGAGACCCAGTACTTC	CASSPKTTGETQYF
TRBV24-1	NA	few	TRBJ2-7	TGTGCCGTCCAGGGAGGTCGCTACGAGCAGTACTTC	CAVQGGRYEQYF
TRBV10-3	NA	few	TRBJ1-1	TGTGCCATCAGGATCCTCACAGGGTCGAACACTGAAGCTTTCTTT	CAIRILTGSNTEAFF
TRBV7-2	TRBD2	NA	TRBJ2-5	TGTGCCAGCAGCTTAGACCCGGGGGGGGCGGAGACCCAGTACTTC	CASSLDPGGAETQYF
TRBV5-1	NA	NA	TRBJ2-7	TGCGCCAGCAGCTTGACTGGACCCCTGGGCGAGCAGTACTTC	CASSLTGPLGEQYF
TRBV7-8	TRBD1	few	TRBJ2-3	TGTGCCAGCAGCCCGGACAGGGTCCCAGATACGCAGTATTTT	CASSPDRVPDTQYF
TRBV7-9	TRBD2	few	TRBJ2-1	TGTGCCAGCACCCTAGCGGGAGGGCGAAGTGAGCAGTTCTTC	CASTLAGGRSEQFF
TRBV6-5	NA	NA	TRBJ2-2	TGTGCCAGCGGAAGCCGGGACCTGCTGAACACCGGGGAGCTGTTTTTT	CASGSRDLLNTGELFF
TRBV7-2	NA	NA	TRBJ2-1	TGTGCCAGCAGCTTAGCGGGAACCTCTTCATACAATGAGCAGTTCTTC	CASSLAGTSSYNEQFF
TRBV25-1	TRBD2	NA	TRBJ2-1	TGTGCCAGCAGTAATTCCCGGACTAGCCCAAGCAATGAGCAGTTCTTC	CASSNSRTSPSNEQFF
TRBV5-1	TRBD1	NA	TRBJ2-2	TGCGCCAGCAGTGGGACAGGGGGCTACACCGGGGAGCTGTTTTTT	CASSGTGGYTGELFF
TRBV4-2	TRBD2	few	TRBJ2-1	TGTGCCAGCAGCCAAGGGGAACTAGCGGGAGGTAATGAGCAGTTCTTC	CASSQGELAGGNEQFF
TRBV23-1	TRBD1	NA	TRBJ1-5	TGCGCCAGCAGCTCATCCCCGGACAGGGGTTTTTGTAGCAATCAGCCCCAGCATTTT	CASSSSPDRGFCSNQPQHF
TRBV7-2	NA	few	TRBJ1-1	TGTGCCAGCAGCTTAGGTAGGGCAGCGAACACTGAAGCTTTCTTT	CASSLGRAANTEAFF
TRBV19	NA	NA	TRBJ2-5	TGTGCCAGTTCGCGGGACAGACAAGAGACCCAGTACTTC	CASSRDRQETQYF
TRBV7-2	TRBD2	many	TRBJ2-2	TGTGCCAGCAGCTTAGAGGTCCAGCGGGAGTACGGGGAGCTGTTTTTT	CASSLEVQREYGELFF
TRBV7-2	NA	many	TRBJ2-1	TGTGCCAGCGGGACGGGTGAGCAGTTCTTC	CASGTGEQFF
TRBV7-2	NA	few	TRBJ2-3	TGTGCCAGCAGCTTAGATAGGCCGGATACGCAGTATTTT	CASSLDRPDTQYF
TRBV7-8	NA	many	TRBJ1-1	TGTGCCAGCAGCTTAGTAAGCCGCCGGGCGTCGGACGCTTTCTTT	CASSLVSRRASDAFF
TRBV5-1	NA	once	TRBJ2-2	TGCGCCAGCAGCCCGGATGTCACCGGGGAGCTGTTTTTT	CASSPDVTGELFF
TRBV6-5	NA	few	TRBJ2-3	TGTGCCAGCAGGAAAGAGATGGGCACAGATACGCAGTATTTT	CASRKEMGTDTQYF
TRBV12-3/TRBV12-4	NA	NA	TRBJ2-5	TGTGCCAGCAGTAGTATCGGTATGGGGATAGAGACCCAGTACTTC	CASSSIGMGIETQYF
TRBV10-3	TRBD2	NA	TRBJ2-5	TGTGCTCCCGTAGGTGGCGGGAGAGGAGAGACCCAGTACTTC	CAPVGGGRGETQYF
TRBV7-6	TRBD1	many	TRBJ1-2	TGTGCCAGCACCAAATTAGCGGACAGGGGCAATGGCTACACCTTC	CASTKLADRGNGYTF
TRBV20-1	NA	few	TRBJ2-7	TGCAGTGCTGGGATGGGGGTCGCCTACGAGCAGTACTTC	CSAGMGVAYEQYF
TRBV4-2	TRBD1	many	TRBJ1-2	TGTGCCAGCAGCCAAGTAGGGACAGGGATTAACTATGGCTACACCTTC	CASSQVGTGINYGYTF
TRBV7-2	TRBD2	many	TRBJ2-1	TGTGCCAGCAGCTTAGATTACGCTAGCGGGAGCTATGAGCAGTTCTTC	CASSLDYASGSYEQFF
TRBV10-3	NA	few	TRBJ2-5	TGTGCCATCAGTGAGTCGATGGCTCACCAAGAGACCCAGTACTTC	CAISESMAHQETQYF
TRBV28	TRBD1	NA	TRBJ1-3	TGTGCCAGCAGCACCGGGACAGGGTTTGGAAACACCATATATTTT	CASSTGTGFGNTIYF
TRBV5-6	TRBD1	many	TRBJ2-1	TGTGCCAGCAGAAGACAATCCGGGACAGGGGTTTACAATGAGCAGTTCTTC	CASRRQSGTGVYNEQFF
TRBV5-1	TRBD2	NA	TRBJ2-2	TGCGCCAGCAGGCAACTAGCGGGAGTCACCGGGGAGCTGTTTTTT	CASRQLAGVTGELFF
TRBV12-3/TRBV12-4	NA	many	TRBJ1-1	TGTGCCAGCAGTTCATACAGGAGGAACACTGAAGCTTTCTTT	CASSSYRRNTEAFF
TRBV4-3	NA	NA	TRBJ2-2	TGCGCCAGCAGCCAACAAGTTAGCCAGAACACCGGGGAGCTGTTTTTT	CASSQQVSQNTGELFF
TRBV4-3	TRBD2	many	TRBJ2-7	TGCGCCAGCAGCCAAGTCGTAGGACTAGCGTCCTACGAGCAGTACTTC	CASSQVVGLASYEQYF
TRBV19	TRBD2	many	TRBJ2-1	TGTGCCAGTAGGCGGGAGCTTTCCTACAATGAGCAGTTCTTC	CASRRELSYNEQFF
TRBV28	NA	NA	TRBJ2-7	TGTGCCAGCAGTGAGTCAGGGGGGGTTAGCTCCTACGAGCAGTACTTC	CASSESGGVSSYEQYF
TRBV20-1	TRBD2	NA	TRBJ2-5	TGCAGTGCTAGAGATTCGCGGGGGGAAGAGAGCCAGTACTTC	CSARDSRGEESQYF
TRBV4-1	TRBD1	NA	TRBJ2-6	TGCGCCAGCAGCCAAGAGCCCAATACAGGGGTAGGGGCCAACATCCTGACTTTC	CASSQEPNTGVGANILTF